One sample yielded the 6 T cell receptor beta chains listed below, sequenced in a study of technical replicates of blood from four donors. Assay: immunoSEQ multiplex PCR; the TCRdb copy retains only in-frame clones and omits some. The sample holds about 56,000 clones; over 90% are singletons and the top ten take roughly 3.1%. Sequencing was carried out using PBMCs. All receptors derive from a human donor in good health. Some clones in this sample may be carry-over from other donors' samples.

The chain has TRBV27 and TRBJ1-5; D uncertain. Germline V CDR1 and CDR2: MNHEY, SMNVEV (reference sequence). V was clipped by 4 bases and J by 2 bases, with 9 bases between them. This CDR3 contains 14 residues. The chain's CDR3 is CASSSGNGNQPQHF. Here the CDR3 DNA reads TGTGCCAGCAGTTCAGGAAACGGCAATCAGCCCCAGCATTTT.

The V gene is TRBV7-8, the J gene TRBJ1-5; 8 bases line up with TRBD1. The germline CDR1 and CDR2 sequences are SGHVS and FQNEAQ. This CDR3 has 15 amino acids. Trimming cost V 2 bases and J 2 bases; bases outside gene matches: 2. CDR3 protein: CASSLQTGGNQPQHF. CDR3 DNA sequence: TGTGCCAGCAGCTTACAGACAGGGGGCAATCAGCCCCAGCATTTT.

CDR3 residues: CASSFDSPSEQYF. As DNA, the CDR3 is TGTGCCAGCAGTTTTGACAGCCCTAGCGAGCAGTACTTC. The chain couples TRBV27 to TRBJ2-7, with D perhaps matching TRBD1 (5 bases). The germline CDR1 and CDR2 sequences are MNHEY and SMNVEV (reference sequence). This CDR3 region has 13 residues. V was shortened by 3 bases and J by 6 bases, with 12 bases between the two germline ends.

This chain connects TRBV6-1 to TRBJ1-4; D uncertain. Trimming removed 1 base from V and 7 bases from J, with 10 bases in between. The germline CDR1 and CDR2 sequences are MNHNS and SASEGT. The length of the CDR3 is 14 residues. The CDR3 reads CASSEVYRSEKLFF. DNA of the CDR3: TGTGCCAGCAGTGAAGTCTATAGGAGTGAAAAACTGTTTTTT.

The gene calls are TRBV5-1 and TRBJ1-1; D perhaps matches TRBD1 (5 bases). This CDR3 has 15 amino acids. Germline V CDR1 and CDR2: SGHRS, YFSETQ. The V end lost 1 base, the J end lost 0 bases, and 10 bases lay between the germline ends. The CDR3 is CASSLSGGMNTEAFF. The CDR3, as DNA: TGCGCCAGCAGCTTGTCCGGGGGAATGAACACTGAAGCTTTCTTT.

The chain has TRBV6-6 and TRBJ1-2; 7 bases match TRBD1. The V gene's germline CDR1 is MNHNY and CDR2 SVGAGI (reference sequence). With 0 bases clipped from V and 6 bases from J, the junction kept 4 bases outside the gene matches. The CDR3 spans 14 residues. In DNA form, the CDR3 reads TGTGCCAGCAGTTACTCCAGGCAGGGGGATGGCTACACCTTC. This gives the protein CASSYSRQGDGYTF.